Each of the 10 T cell receptor beta chains below was sequenced from the same sample in a study of T-cell memory formation after mild COVID-19. TCRdb reanalysed the 5' RACE reads using MiXCR and keeps one entry per CDR3 protein. This table holds roughly 580,000 distinct CDR3 sequences, about a sixth found once. The specimen was PBMCs or a T cell subset sorted from them (not recorded which). The origin of the receptors is an adult woman who had mild COVID-19 (a few samples of this study predate the infection). Cell type and time point are not known.

The CDR3 DNA sequence: TGCAGTGCTCCCCCCCAGCCGAGCTCCTACGAGCAGTACTTC. This translates into CSAPPQPSSYEQYF. V gene TRBV20-1 combines with J gene TRBJ2-7; D remains ambiguous. V was clipped by 5 bases and J by 0 bases, with 14 bases between them. The CDR3 consists of 14 residues. Germline V gene sequence: CDR1 DFQATT, CDR2 SNEGSKA (reference sequence).

This clonotype was seen a few times. The chain combines TRBV7-2 with TRBJ2-2, with TRBD1 matching 8 bases. V shed 5 bases and J 6 bases; nucleotides not matched to a gene: 8. CDR1 is SGHTA, CDR2 FQGNSA, per germline. There are 15 residues in the CDR3. CDR3 bases: TGTGCCAGCAGCCCCGGGACAGGATTGTCCGGGGAGCTGTTTTTT. This gives the protein CASSPGTGLSGELFF.

The J gene is TRBJ2-1, the V gene TRBV5-1, with 9 bases identical to TRBD1. V shed 3 bases, J shed 7 bases, and the junction held 5 bases outside the gene matches. The CDR3 extends over 14 amino acids. In germline, CDR1 is SGHRS, CDR2 YFSETQ. The CDR3 nucleotides are TGCGCCAGCAGCTCCGGGACAGGGCGGAATGAGCAGTTCTTC. Protein sequence: CASSSGTGRNEQFF.

V and J are TRBV29-1 and TRBJ2-1; 7 nucleotides match TRBD1. The CDR3 covers 16 residues. The V and J ends lost 7 bases and 7 bases, in that order; junction bases with no gene match: 19. Germline V gene data show CDR1 as SQVTM and CDR2 as ANQGSEA. The CDR3 DNA reads TGCAGCGGTGGCAGGGGGATAAGGATAGCGAAGAATGAGCAGTTCTTC. This translates into CSGGRGIRIAKNEQFF.

This clonotype appeared a few times. V usage is TRBV7-9 and J usage is TRBJ2-7; no reliable D call. The ends were cut back, 6 bases at V and 5 bases at J, with 17 bases in the middle. Looked up from germline, CDR1 is SEHNR and CDR2 is FQNEAQ (reference sequence). This CDR3 region has 14 residues. CDR3 loop: CASRAGHKHDEQYF. CDR3 bases: TGTGCCAGCAGGGCCGGTCACAAACACGACGAGCAGTACTTC.

This clonotype was seen a single time. The V call is TRBV7-8, the J call TRBJ1-5; D is undetermined. CDR3 length: 15 residues. The germline CDR1 and CDR2 sequences are SGHVS and FQNEAQ. V was clipped by 4 bases and J by 0 bases, with 10 bases between them. CDR3 amino acids: CASSSGRFSNQPQHF. DNA for the CDR3: TGTGCCAGCAGCTCAGGACGGTTTAGCAATCAGCCCCAGCATTTT.

CDR3 protein: CSARKGGEFF. The CDR3 DNA sequence: TGCAGTGCTAGAAAGGGTGGCGAGTTCTTC. This chain links TRBV20-1 with TRBJ2-1; D is unresolved. Trimming stripped 2 bases from V and 14 bases from J, with 10 bases between. The germline V gene encodes CDR1 DFQATT and CDR2 SNEGSKA (reference sequence). The CDR3 extends over 10 amino acids.

This clonotype was recorded at least ten times. The rearrangement links TRBV7-6 to TRBJ2-7; tentatively, D is TRBD2 (6 bases). Germline-derived CDR1 and CDR2 are SGHVS and FNYEAQ. The CDR3 is 12 residues long. V lost 4 bases to trimming and J lost 7 bases, with 11 bases between them. The CDR3 DNA reads TGTGCCAGCAGCTCCTCCGGGGGTGAGCAGTACTTC. Translated: CASSSSGGEQYF.

The chain couples TRBV29-1 to TRBJ1-1; maybe TRBD1 (6 bases). Trimming took off 7 bases at V and 0 bases at J, with 12 bases between the two ends. The germline CDR1 and CDR2 sequences are SQVTM and ANQGSEA. This CDR3 contains 13 residues. The CDR3 bases are TGCAGCGGGGGGGGCAGAGTGAACACTGAAGCTTTCTTT. Protein sequence: CSGGGRVNTEAFF.

About this clonotype itself: A read error is possible here, since a much larger clone lies one base away. The chain's CDR3 is CASSVEGNTEAFF. The CDR3 bases are TGTGCCAGCAGCGTAGAAGGGAACACTGAAGCTTTCTTT. V gene TRBV9 combines with J gene TRBJ1-1; D uncertain. The CDR3 sequence is 13 residues long. The germline V and J ends were trimmed by 0 bases and 1 base, with 4 bases remaining between them. Germline V gene data show CDR1 as SGDLS and CDR2 as YYNGEE.